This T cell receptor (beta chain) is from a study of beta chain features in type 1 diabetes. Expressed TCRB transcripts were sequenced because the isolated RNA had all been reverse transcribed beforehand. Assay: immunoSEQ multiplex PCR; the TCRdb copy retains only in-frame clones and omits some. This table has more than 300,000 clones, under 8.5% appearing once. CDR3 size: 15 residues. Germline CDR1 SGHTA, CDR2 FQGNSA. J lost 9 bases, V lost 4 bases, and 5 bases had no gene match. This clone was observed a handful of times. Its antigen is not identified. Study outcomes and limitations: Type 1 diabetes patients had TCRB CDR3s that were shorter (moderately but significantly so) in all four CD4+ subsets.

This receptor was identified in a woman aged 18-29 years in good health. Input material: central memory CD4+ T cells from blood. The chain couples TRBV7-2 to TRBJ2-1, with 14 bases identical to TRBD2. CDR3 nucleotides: TGTGCCAGCAGCTCCAGACTAGCGGGAGGGCGTGAGCAGTTCTTC. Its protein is CASSSRLAGGREQFF.